The 6 T cell receptor beta chains reported below all come from one sample, sequenced in a study of blood T cell repertoires in COVID-19. Repertoires were generated with immunoSEQ multiplex PCR, while TCRdb's copy carries only in-frame clones and drops some. Of 100,000 to 150,000 clones in the sample, roughly four fifths were seen once. The sequencing sample was made of peripheral blood. Receptors originate from a man aged 30 to 39 with COVID-19, enrolled during active disease.

This clone came up once. The gene calls are TRBV27 and TRBJ2-3; tentative D call: TRBD2 (5 bases). CDR3 length equals 17 residues. CDR1 is MNHEY, CDR2 SMNVEV, per germline (reference sequence). V was trimmed by 3 bases and J by 0 bases, leaving 16 bases between them. This chain's CDR3 is CASSFEGLRVSTDTQYF. CDR3 in DNA: TGTGCCAGCAGTTTCGAGGGCTTAAGGGTTAGCACAGATACGCAGTATTTT.

The gene calls are TRBV7-3 and TRBJ2-7, with D possibly TRBD1 on 5 matching bases. Germline CDR1 and CDR2: SGHTA and FQGTGA. The V gene lost 5 bases and the J gene lost 5 bases, with 16 bases spanning the gap. This CDR3 is built from 14 residues. Written as DNA, the CDR3 is TGTGCCAGCAGCCCCAGGCCAGGGATCGACGAGCAGTACTTC. This encodes CASSPRPGIDEQYF.

V and J are TRBV7-6 and TRBJ2-5, with 9 bases that match TRBD2. CDR1 SGHVS and CDR2 FNYEAQ come from the germline V gene. This CDR3 region has 13 residues. V shed 8 bases, J shed 2 bases, and the junction held 3 bases outside the gene matches. This CDR3 reads CASCTSGQETQYF. Written as DNA, the CDR3 is TGTGCCAGCTGTACTAGCGGGCAAGAGACCCAGTACTTC.

In this sample, this clone turned up a few times. The rearrangement uses TRBV11-3 and TRBJ2-1; TRBD2 aligns across 10 bases. The CDR3 is 14 amino acids. V trimming: 8 bases; J trimming: 1 base; junction bases outside the gene matches: 2. CDR1 and CDR2 (germline): SGHNT, YENEEA. The CDR3 bases are TGTGCCAGCCAGCGGGGGGGTTCCTACAATGAGCAGTTCTTC. It yields the protein CASQRGGSYNEQFF.

The chain carries TRBV10-3 and TRBJ2-1; D is possibly TRBD2 (6 bases). The germline gives CDR1 ENHRY, CDR2 SYGVKD. This CDR3 spans 14 amino acids. Trimming removed 2 bases at V and 7 bases at J, with 12 bases between. CDR3 region: CAISEVLAPNEQFF. CDR3 DNA: TGTGCCATCAGTGAGGTTCTAGCGCCGAATGAGCAGTTCTTC.

The chain has TRBV20-1 and TRBJ2-2; 7 nucleotides line up with TRBD2. The CDR3 is 15 residues long. J lost 0 bases, V lost 3 bases, and 4 bases had no gene match. CDR1 is DFQATT, CDR2 SNEGSKA, per germline (reference sequence). This CDR3 reads CSASGLVSNTGELFF. The CDR3 DNA is TGCAGTGCTAGTGGACTAGTATCGAACACCGGGGAGCTGTTTTTT.